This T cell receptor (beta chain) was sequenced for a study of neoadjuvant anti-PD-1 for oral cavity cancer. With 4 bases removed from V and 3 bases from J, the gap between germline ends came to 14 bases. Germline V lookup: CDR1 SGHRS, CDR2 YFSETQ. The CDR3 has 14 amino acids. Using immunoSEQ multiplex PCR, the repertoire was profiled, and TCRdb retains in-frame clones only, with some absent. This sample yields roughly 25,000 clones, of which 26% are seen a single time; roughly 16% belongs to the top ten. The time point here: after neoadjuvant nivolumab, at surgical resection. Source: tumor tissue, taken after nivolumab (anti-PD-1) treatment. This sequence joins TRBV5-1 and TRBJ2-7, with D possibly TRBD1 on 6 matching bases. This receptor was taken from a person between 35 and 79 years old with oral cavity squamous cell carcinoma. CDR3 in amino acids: CASSPDSHYYEQYF. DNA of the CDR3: TGCGCCAGCAGCCCGGACAGTCACTACTACGAGCAGTACTTC. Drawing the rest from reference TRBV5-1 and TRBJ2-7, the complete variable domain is KAGVTQTPRYLIKTRGQQVTLSCSPISGHRSVSWYQQTPGQGLQFLFEYFSETQRNKGNFPGRFSGRQFSNSRSEMNVSTLELGDSALYLCASSPDSHYYEQYFGPGTRLTVT.